The 25 T cell receptor beta chains below come from one sample, sequenced in a study of response to subunit inactivated influenza vaccine. TCRdb reprocessed the RT-PCR reads with MiXCR, giving one entry per CDR3 protein. The sample shows roughly 170,000 distinct CDR3 sequences, approximately 9.2% of them seen only once. Sequences were derived from non-naive T cells sorted from PBMCs, sampled on the day of vaccination. These receptors came from a middle-aged man who received an inactivated influenza vaccine.

The genes are TRBV12-3 or TRBV12-4 and TRBJ1-2; D is perhaps TRBD1 (6 bases). This CDR3 spans 16 amino acids. V was trimmed by 7 bases and J by 7 bases, leaving 25 bases between them. CDR3 DNA: TGTGCCAGCATCCAGACCCACGGGGGCTTGGGAGGTGGCTACACCTTC. Encoded protein: CASIQTHGGLGGGYTF.

The chain combines TRBV7-2 with TRBJ1-2; no firm D call. The germline V gene has CDR1 SGHTA and CDR2 FQGNSA. The CDR3 is 15 amino acids. Trimming left V 1 base short and J 5 bases short, with 14 bases between. The CDR3 DNA follows: TGTGCCAGCAGCTTAGGATCTGGGAGCATTTATGGCTACACCTTC. It specifies CASSLGSGSIYGYTF.

V usage is TRBV27 and J usage is TRBJ1-5, with D possibly TRBD1 on 5 matching bases. V was shortened by 1 base and J by 0 bases, with 7 bases between the two germline ends. CDR1 MNHEY and CDR2 SMNVEV come from the germline V gene (reference sequence). The CDR3 has 15 amino acids. CDR3 loop: CASSLYGGSNQPQHF. In DNA, the CDR3 is TGTGCCAGCAGTTTATATGGGGGTAGCAATCAGCCCCAGCATTTT.

This clonotype was recorded at least ten times. This chain uses TRBV3-1 with TRBJ2-1, with D perhaps matching TRBD1 or TRBD2 (5 bases each). The ends were cut back, 10 bases at V and 6 bases at J, with 10 bases in the middle. CDR1 is LGHDT and CDR2 is YNNKEL in the germline V gene (reference sequence). The CDR3 has 11 amino acids. The CDR3 DNA follows: TGTGCCACCTACGGGACCAATGAGCAGTTCTTC. Amino acids: CATYGTNEQFF.

In its sample, this clonotype was seen many times. The CDR3 region is CSVEVRLGVDTQYF. The DNA of the CDR3 is TGCAGCGTTGAAGTCAGGTTAGGGGTAGATACGCAGTATTTT. This chain uses TRBV29-1 with TRBJ2-3; tentatively, D is TRBD1 (5 bases). The CDR3 has 14 amino acids. Trimming removed 1 base from V and 5 bases from J, with 13 bases in between. Germline V gene data show CDR1 as SQVTM and CDR2 as ANQGSEA.

The table lists this clonotype with a few counts. CDR3 bases: TGTGCCAGCAGTTTACTAAGCGGGGATGGAAGCAATGAGCAGTTCTTC. This sequence encodes CASSLLSGDGSNEQFF. This sequence joins TRBV27 and TRBJ2-1; the match to TRBD2 covers 7 bases. Germline loops: CDR1 MNHEY, CDR2 SMNVEV (reference sequence). This CDR3 is 16 amino acids long. After removal of 2 bases from V and 6 bases from J, the junction contained 10 bases not matched to a gene.

This clonotype was picked up a small number of times. V and J are TRBV7-9 and TRBJ2-1; D ambiguous. Trimming cost V 2 bases and J 5 bases, with 4 bases left between them. CDR1 is SEHNR and CDR2 is FQNEAQ in the germline V gene (reference sequence). The CDR3 contains 12 residues. This chain's CDR3 is CASSLRDNEQFF. CDR3 sequence (DNA): TGTGCCAGCAGCTTAAGGGACAATGAGCAGTTCTTC.

The chain carries TRBV6-2 or TRBV6-3 and TRBJ2-7; 12 bases are shared with TRBD2. This CDR3 comprises 17 residues. CDR1 MNHEY and CDR2 SVGEGT come from the germline V gene. Trimming took 4 bases from V and 4 from J; bases not matched to a gene: 11. CDR3 sequence (DNA): TGTGCCAGCAGTTCCGCTTCACTAGCGGGAGGTGGGTACGAGCAGTACTTC. It translates to CASSSASLAGGGYEQYF.

This chain links TRBV5-6 with TRBJ2-7; 9 bases match TRBD1. Germline CDR1 reads SGHDT; CDR2 reads YYEEEE. This CDR3 has 15 residues. V shed 4 bases and J 7 bases; nucleotides not matched to a gene: 12. CDR3 DNA sequence: TGTGCCAGCAGCCCACTTTCGGGACAGGGTGAGGAGCAGTACTTC. Its protein is CASSPLSGQGEEQYF.

This clonotype was counted between two and nine times. The genes are TRBV3-1 and TRBJ2-3; 12 bases are shared with TRBD2. The CDR3 covers 17 residues. Germline V lookup: CDR1 LGHDT, CDR2 YNNKEL (reference sequence). V shed 0 bases, J shed 9 bases, and the junction held 10 bases outside the gene matches. For the CDR3, the DNA is TGTGCCAGCAGCCAAGAGGCCTGGACTAGCGGGGTTAACACGCAGTATTTT. Amino acids: CASSQEAWTSGVNTQYF.

The chain employs TRBV11-1 and TRBJ2-1; tentatively, D is TRBD1 or TRBD2 (5 bases each). Germline values: CDR1 SGHAT, CDR2 FQDESV (reference sequence). The CDR3 is 15 amino acids. Trimming removed 3 bases at V and 8 bases at J, with 17 bases between. The CDR3 loop is CASSFGAEAGDEQFF. As DNA, the CDR3 is TGTGCCAGCAGCTTTGGGGCCGAGGCCGGGGATGAGCAGTTCTTC.

This clonotype was counted ten times or more. V usage is TRBV4-2 and J usage is TRBJ2-4, with D hard to call. This CDR3 has 13 amino acids. Germline lookup yields CDR1 LGHNA and CDR2 YNFKEQ. V lost 0 bases and J 6 bases, leaving 6 bases between the germline ends. DNA of the CDR3: TGTGCCAGCAGCCAAGAAGCGACAAACATTCAGTACTTC. It codes for CASSQEATNIQYF.

This clonotype was observed at least ten times. The chain couples TRBV7-2 to TRBJ1-1, with unresolved D. V gave up 2 bases and J gave up 1 base, with 11 bases separating them. Per germline, CDR1 SGHTA and CDR2 FQGNSA. This CDR3 has 15 amino acids. CDR3 residues: CASSLQLGTNTEAFF. CDR3 nucleotides: TGTGCCAGCAGCTTACAACTGGGAACGAACACTGAAGCTTTCTTT.

This rearrangement joins TRBV7-9 to TRBJ2-7; TRBD2 matches 9 bases. This CDR3 contains 17 residues. V shed 5 bases and J 5 bases; nucleotides not matched to a gene: 16. Germline assignment: CDR1 SEHNR and CDR2 FQNEAQ (reference sequence). CDR3 sequence (DNA): TGTGCCAGCAGCCATGCAACCCCCGGGACTAGCAGCGACGAGCAGTACTTC. Amino acid sequence: CASSHATPGTSSDEQYF.

This clonotype has ten or more counts. This sequence joins TRBV2 and TRBJ2-3; 9 bases are shared with TRBD2. Germline trimming cut 3 bases from V and 2 bases from J; bases unmatched to any gene: 6. This CDR3 is 16 amino acids long. Per the germline V gene, CDR1 is SNHLY and CDR2 is FYNNEI. Here the CDR3 DNA reads TGTGCCAGCAGTGATCGGAGCGGGGGGTCCACAGATACGCAGTATTTT. Its protein product is CASSDRSGGSTDTQYF.

The chain carries TRBV7-2 and TRBJ1-2, with D hard to call. CDR1 is SGHTA, CDR2 FQGNSA, per germline. This CDR3 contains 14 residues. The V end was cut by 4 bases, the J end by 7 bases, with 16 bases between. This chain's CDR3 is CASSSAAGQAGYTF. In nucleotides, the CDR3 is TGTGCCAGCAGCTCAGCCGCGGGCCAGGCTGGCTACACCTTC. The variable domain in full, with the rest retrieved from reference TRBV7-2 and TRBJ1-2, is GAGVSQSPSNKVTEKGKDVELRCDPISGHTALYWYRQSLGQGLEFLIYFQGNSAPDKSGLPSDRFSAERTGGSVSTLTIQRTQQEDSAVYLCASSSAAGQAGYTFGSGTRLTVV.

This clonotype has just a few counts. The rearrangement links TRBV19 to TRBJ2-6; D is undetermined. Germline CDR1 is LNHDA and CDR2 is SQIVND (reference sequence). V was trimmed by 5 bases and J by 0 bases, leaving 5 bases between them. The CDR3 totals 14 residues. CDR3 DNA: TGTGCCAGTAGTGTCCGCTCTGGGGCCAACGTCCTGACTTTC. Amino acids: CASSVRSGANVLTF.

This clonotype occurred many times. V gene TRBV7-2 combines with J gene TRBJ2-3, with 8 nucleotides matching TRBD2. The junction had 0 bases not matched to a gene; V was cut back by 1 base and J by 0 bases. CDR1 is SGHTA, CDR2 FQGNSA, per germline. The CDR3 contains 15 residues. The CDR3 region has the DNA TGTGCCAGCAGCTTAGGACTAGCGAGCACAGATACGCAGTATTTT. Its protein is CASSLGLASTDTQYF.

The chain joins TRBV6-1 to TRBJ2-1; D ambiguous. Germline CDR1 is MNHNS and CDR2 is SASEGT. The CDR3 sequence is 13 residues long. V was cut by 1 base and J by 9 bases, with 10 bases left in between. The CDR3 nucleotides are TGTGCCAGCAGTGAAGTTTGGTTCAGTGAGCAGTTCTTC. Translating gives CASSEVWFSEQFF.

The chain joins TRBV4-3 to TRBJ1-1; D call uncertain. The CDR3 consists of 14 residues. In germline, CDR1 is LGHNA, CDR2 YSLEER. Between the trimmed V and J ends, which lost 0 bases and 6 bases, there was a span of 11 bases. CDR3 protein: CASSQERAAPEAFF. In DNA, the CDR3 is TGCGCCAGCAGCCAAGAGAGGGCGGCCCCTGAAGCTTTCTTT.

CDR3 in amino acids: CASSYGTGVNEQFF. The CDR3 DNA follows: TGTGCCAGCAGTTACGGGACAGGGGTAAATGAGCAGTTCTTC. The rearrangement joins TRBV6-2 or TRBV6-3 to TRBJ2-1, with 10 bases that match TRBD1. From germline, CDR1 is MNHEY and CDR2 SVGEGT. The length of the CDR3 is 14 residues. Unmatched junction bases numbered 2, after V lost 2 bases and J lost 7 bases.

The chain combines TRBV6-2 or TRBV6-3 with TRBJ2-3; the D gene is possibly TRBD2 (7 bases). Trimming pared 2 bases from V and 5 bases from J, leaving 32 bases between. Germline V CDR1 and CDR2: MNHEY, SVGEGT. The CDR3 consists of 21 residues. For the CDR3, the DNA is TGTGCCAGCAGTTACAGCTCCGGGCCCGAGGGGGAGGGCCAAGGAATAGATACGCAGTATTTT. Amino acid sequence: CASSYSSGPEGEGQGIDTQYF.

The CDR3, as DNA: TGTGCCAGCAGCCATTCCGGGACAGGGGTAGACGAGCAGTACTTC. This gives the protein CASSHSGTGVDEQYF. This chain connects TRBV4-2 to TRBJ2-7; 10 bases are a match to TRBD1. The germline V gene has CDR1 LGHNA and CDR2 YNFKEQ. The V and J ends lost 3 bases and 5 bases, in that order; junction bases with no gene match: 7. The CDR3 is 15 residues long.

This chain connects TRBV29-1 to TRBJ1-2; no clear D. This CDR3 is 13 amino acids long. The germline V and J ends were trimmed by 1 base and 0 bases, with 6 bases remaining between them. In germline, CDR1 is SQVTM, CDR2 ANQGSEA. This CDR3 is CSVEASTNYGYTF. Written as DNA, the CDR3 is TGCAGCGTTGAAGCAAGTACTAACTATGGCTACACCTTC.

The rearrangement joins TRBV12-3 or TRBV12-4 to TRBJ1-1; unclear D gene. The length of the CDR3 is 13 residues. Trimming took off 7 bases at V and 0 bases at J, with 9 bases between the two ends. In DNA, the CDR3 is TGTGCCAGCACCCGACAATTGAACACTGAAGCTTTCTTT. Amino acid sequence: CASTRQLNTEAFF.